This passage covers 26 T cell receptor beta chains from one sample sequenced in a study of blood T cell repertoires in COVID-19. Only in-frame clones appear in the TCRdb table, and some are missing; sequencing was by immunoSEQ multiplex PCR. The sample comprises a few hundred thousand clones, around 91% of which are singletons, and 9.5% rests with the top ten. The specimen was PBMCs or T cells enriched from blood (not recorded which). These receptor sequences come from a woman between 35 and 50 years old who had recovered from COVID-19.

V gene TRBV10-3 combines with J gene TRBJ2-7, with 9 bases lining up with TRBD2. V shed 2 bases, J shed 3 bases, and the junction held 5 bases outside the gene matches. The germline gives CDR1 ENHRY, CDR2 SYGVKD. The CDR3 runs 15 residues. CDR3 sequence reads: CAISEKAGGNYEQYF. In DNA, the CDR3 is TGTGCCATCAGTGAGAAAGCGGGAGGTAACTACGAGCAGTACTTC.

The J gene is TRBJ2-7, the V gene TRBV13, with D possibly matching TRBD2 (5 bases). This CDR3 has 12 residues. CDR1 and CDR2 (germline): PRHDT, FYEKMQ (reference sequence). V was trimmed by 2 bases and J by 6 bases, leaving 8 bases between them. The DNA of the CDR3 is TGTGCCAGCAGCTTACCCGCGGGCGAGCAGTACTTC. Translated, it gives CASSLPAGEQYF.

The rearrangement links TRBV9 to TRBJ2-3; TRBD1 might be the D (7 bases). This CDR3 has 15 residues. The ends were cut back, 6 bases at V and 3 bases at J, with 17 bases in the middle. Germline lookup yields CDR1 SGDLS and CDR2 YYNGEE. The DNA of the CDR3 is TGTGCCAGCACCGACGCGGGACAGACAACAGATACGCAGTATTTT. Translating it yields CASTDAGQTTDTQYF.

The V gene is TRBV13, the J gene TRBJ2-7; 12 nucleotides line up with TRBD1. V lost 5 bases to trimming and J lost 0 bases; unmatched junction nucleotides: 5. Germline-derived CDR1 and CDR2 are PRHDT and FYEKMQ (reference sequence). The CDR3 has 16 amino acids. CDR3 sequence: CASSPGTGGYSYEQYF. The CDR3 coding sequence is TGTGCCAGCAGCCCGGGGACAGGGGGCTACTCCTACGAGCAGTACTTC. The whole variable domain, remainder taken from reference TRBV13 and TRBJ2-7, is AAGVIQSPRHLIKEKRETATLKCYPIPRHDTVYWYQQGPGQDPQFLISFYEKMQSDKGSIPDRFSAQQFSDYHSELNMSSLELGDSALYFCASSPGTGGYSYEQYFGPGTRLTVT.

V usage is TRBV7-9 and J usage is TRBJ2-1; perhaps TRBD1 as D (6 bases). V gave up 6 bases and J gave up 7 bases, with 19 bases separating them. The CDR3 extends over 15 amino acids. Germline lookup yields CDR1 SEHNR and CDR2 FQNEAQ (reference sequence). In DNA form, the CDR3 reads TGTGCCAGCAGAACAGGGCCCTTGCCGTTGAATGAGCAGTTCTTC. Amino acid sequence: CASRTGPLPLNEQFF.

The CDR3: CASSIGLAGGTGELFF. CDR3 sequence (DNA): TGTGCCAGCTCAATCGGACTAGCGGGGGGCACCGGGGAGCTGTTTTTT. This rearrangement joins TRBV18 to TRBJ2-2; 14 bases line up with TRBD2. The CDR3 length is 16 residues. In germline, CDR1 is KGHSH, CDR2 LQKENI. Germline trimming cut 5 bases from V and 4 bases from J; bases unmatched to any gene: 3.

The chain recombines TRBV2 with TRBJ1-2, with D possibly matching TRBD1 (5 bases). Looked up from germline, CDR1 is SNHLY and CDR2 is FYNNEI. V was pared by 6 bases and J by 4 bases, with 15 bases between. This CDR3 comprises 14 residues. The CDR3 loop reads CASSGARVGYGYTF. CDR3 nucleotides: TGTGCCAGCAGCGGAGCCAGGGTAGGCTATGGCTACACCTTC.

The CDR3 loop is CASSFAGGGGDEQYF. As DNA, the CDR3 is TGTGCCAGCAGCTTTGCAGGCGGAGGAGGGGACGAGCAGTACTTC. This chain uses TRBV12-1 with TRBJ2-7; the tabulated D call, TRBD2, remains unverified against the DNA. TRBV12-1 is marked as a pseudogene. The length of the CDR3 is 15 residues.

This clone came up once. The chain recombines TRBV15 with TRBJ1-5; D perhaps matches TRBD1 (5 bases). The germline V gene has CDR1 LNHNV and CDR2 YYDKDF (reference sequence). The CDR3 loop spans 15 amino acids. The V gene lost 1 base and the J gene lost 3 bases, with 10 bases spanning the gap. For the CDR3, the DNA is TGTGCCACCAGCAGAGGGGGCAGGTTCAATCAGCCCCAGCATTTT. Protein sequence: CATSRGGRFNQPQHF.

The rearrangement uses TRBV19 and TRBJ2-1, with 8 bases lining up with TRBD1. The CDR3 has 14 amino acids. V trimming: 6 bases; J trimming: 10 bases; junction bases outside the gene matches: 11. CDR1 and CDR2 from the germline V gene are LNHDA and SQIVND (reference sequence). The CDR3 sequence: CASSLGTGPREQFF. CDR3 coding DNA: TGTGCCAGTAGCTTAGGGACAGGCCCCAGGGAGCAGTTCTTC.

The chain is built from TRBV4-2 and TRBJ2-1, with 10 positions matching TRBD2. Trimming removed 1 base from V and 9 bases from J; junction bases left unmatched: 9. The CDR3 is made up of 16 amino acids. Germline V gene data show CDR1 as LGHNA and CDR2 as YNFKEQ. The CDR3 bases are TGTGCCAGCAGCCAAGCAAATCTAGCGGGAGTGGGTGAGCAGTTCTTC. Its protein is CASSQANLAGVGEQFF.

Here the CDR3 DNA reads TGTGCCAGCTCACCATCGCCTCTAGCGAATATCTACAATGAGCAGTTCTTC. It translates to CASSPSPLANIYNEQFF. This chain links TRBV18 with TRBJ2-1; D is possibly TRBD2 (6 bases). Trimming pared 2 bases from V and 3 bases from J, leaving 17 bases between. The CDR3 totals 17 residues. Germline-derived CDR1 and CDR2 are KGHSH and LQKENI.

This chain uses TRBV10-3 with TRBJ2-1; 14 nucleotides agree with TRBD2. CDR1 is ENHRY, CDR2 SYGVKD, per germline. The CDR3 is 17 residues long. V shed 4 bases, J shed 0 bases, and the junction held 2 bases outside the gene matches. The CDR3 sequence: CAISGGTSGSSYNEQFF. The CDR3, as DNA: TGTGCCATCAGTGGGGGGACTAGCGGGAGCTCCTACAATGAGCAGTTCTTC.

The chain's CDR3 is CASSLDLPSGDTQYF. The CDR3 DNA follows: TGTGCCAGCAGCTTAGATCTGCCTTCGGGAGATACGCAGTATTTT. The V call is TRBV11-2, the J call TRBJ2-3; no clear D. V lost 0 bases, J lost 5 bases, and 12 bases lay in between. From germline, CDR1 is SGHAT and CDR2 FQNNGV. This CDR3 comprises 15 residues.

To note about this clone: The same CDR3 is also encoded by other DNA sequences in this sample. This rearrangement joins TRBV6-5 to TRBJ2-7, with 10 bases matching TRBD1. Trimming at V came to 2 bases and at J to 3 bases, leaving 1 base not matched to a gene. In germline, CDR1 is MNHEY, CDR2 SVGAGI. This CDR3 is 14 amino acids long. CDR3 sequence (DNA): TGTGCCAGCAGTTACAGGGACAGGGGCTACGAGCAGTACTTC. Translation gives CASSYRDRGYEQYF.

This clone was found a few times. The V call is TRBV19, the J call TRBJ2-7; D is unresolved. The CDR3 spans 13 residues. V was trimmed by 3 bases and J by 7 bases, leaving 13 bases between them. The V gene's germline CDR1 is LNHDA and CDR2 SQIVND (reference sequence). The CDR3 bases are TGTGCCAGTAGTATTTTGAACAGCCAGGAGCAGTACTTC. This sequence encodes CASSILNSQEQYF.

This sequence joins TRBV6-2 or TRBV6-3 and TRBJ2-2; 10 bases line up with TRBD2. The CDR3 is 15 residues long. The V segment lost 3 bases and the J segment 5 bases; nucleotides outside the gene matches: 3. The V gene's germline CDR1 is MNHEY and CDR2 SVGEGT. The CDR3 region is CASSYLLAGTGELFF. CDR3 coding DNA: TGTGCCAGCAGTTATTTACTAGCGGGAACCGGGGAGCTGTTTTTT.

This sequence joins TRBV6-2 or TRBV6-3 and TRBJ1-2; TRBD1 is a possible D gene (5 bases). Germline V gene lookup returns CDR1 MNHEY and CDR2 SVGEGT. V dropped 0 bases and J dropped 1 base, with 9 bases sitting between them. The CDR3 has 15 amino acids. The DNA of the CDR3 is TGTGCCAGCAGTTACTCGACAGAGATTAACTATGGCTACACCTTC. Amino acids: CASSYSTEINYGYTF.

The V and J genes are TRBV10-3 and TRBJ2-1, with 8 nucleotides matching TRBD1. The CDR3 has 14 residues. Germline-derived CDR1 and CDR2 are ENHRY and SYGVKD. The J segment lost 8 bases and the V segment lost 3 bases, leaving 6 bases of the junction unmatched. CDR3 sequence reads: CAISERQGKYEQFF. CDR3 bases: TGTGCCATCAGTGAAAGACAGGGGAAATATGAGCAGTTCTTC.

This chain connects TRBV12-3 or TRBV12-4 to TRBJ1-4; 7 positions match TRBD1. The V segment lost 10 bases and the J segment 7 bases; nucleotides outside the gene matches: 9. The CDR3 contains 13 residues. CDR3 region: CATATGRGEKLFF. CDR3 in DNA: TGTGCCACTGCGACAGGGCGAGGTGAAAAACTGTTTTTT.

The chain joins TRBV7-9 to TRBJ1-1, with 12 bases fitting TRBD1. Germline CDR1 reads SEHNR; CDR2 reads FQNEAQ (reference sequence). This CDR3 region has 16 residues. V gave up 5 bases and J gave up 4 bases; unmatched junction bases: 8. CDR3 protein: CASSRGDRGLGTEAFF. CDR3 in DNA: TGTGCCAGCAGCCGAGGGGACAGGGGGCTTGGCACTGAAGCTTTCTTT. Looking up the rest from reference TRBV7-9 and TRBJ1-1 gives the full variable domain: DTGVSQNPRHKITKRGQNVTFRCDPISEHNRLYWYRQTLGQGPEFLTYFQNEAQLEKSRLLSDRFSAERPKGSFSTLEIQRTEQGDSAMYLCASSRGDRGLGTEAFFGQGTRLTVV.

V and J are TRBV19 and TRBJ2-5; 8 bases are a match to TRBD2. Trimming cost V 4 bases and J 4 bases; bases outside gene matches: 2. This CDR3 contains 13 residues. From germline, CDR1 is LNHDA and CDR2 SQIVND (reference sequence). CDR3 amino acids: CASSTLAVETQYF. Written as DNA, the CDR3 is TGTGCCAGTAGTACACTAGCGGTAGAGACCCAGTACTTC. The whole variable domain, remainder taken from reference TRBV19 and TRBJ2-5, is DGGITQSPKYLFRKEGQNVTLSCEQNLNHDAMYWYRQDPGQGLRLIYYSQIVNDFQKGDIAEGYSVSREKKESFPLTVTSAQKNPTAFYLCASSTLAVETQYFGPGTRLLVL.

In this sample, this clone turned up once. The chain carries TRBV7-8 and TRBJ1-3; D remains unclear. The CDR3 extends over 14 amino acids. In germline, CDR1 is SGHVS, CDR2 FQNEAQ. Trimming removed 5 bases from V and 2 bases from J, with 10 bases in between. In DNA form, the CDR3 reads TGTGCCAGCAGCCACATTACCACTGGAAACACCATATATTTT. As protein: CASSHITTGNTIYF.

The V gene is TRBV24-1, the J gene TRBJ2-1; D call uncertain. The CDR3 extends over 14 amino acids. Trimming took 5 bases from V and 1 from J, leaving 8 bases between them. Germline V CDR1 and CDR2: KGHDR, SFDVKD. CDR3 DNA: TGTGCCACCAGTGGAGACAAGTCCTACAATGAGCAGTTCTTC. Amino acid sequence: CATSGDKSYNEQFF.

The rearrangement uses TRBV4-3 and TRBJ2-3; 8 nucleotides align to TRBD2. The CDR3 sequence is 19 residues long. Germline V lookup: CDR1 LGHNA, CDR2 YSLEER. V dropped 4 bases and J dropped 2; count of bases not matched to a gene: 17. The CDR3 DNA sequence: TGCGCCAGCAGCCCCCGTCCGTCGACCGCGGGGGGCTACACAGATACGCAGTATTTT. Its protein is CASSPRPSTAGGYTDTQYF.

This clone was seen once. The rearrangement joins TRBV3-1 (or the pseudogene TRBV3-2) to TRBJ2-4; 8 bases match TRBD2. The length of the CDR3 is 16 residues. J gave up 6 bases and V 1 base, and 8 bases lay outside the gene matches. In germline, CDR1 is LGHDT, CDR2 YNNKEL (reference sequence). CDR3 nucleotides: TGTGCCAGCAGCCAAGGCCTTACTAGCGGACTAAACATTCAGTACTTC. Translating gives CASSQGLTSGLNIQYF.